What follows are 32 T cell receptor beta chains derived from one specimen sequenced in a study of identifying expanded T cells in peripheral blood. Sequencing was performed with immunoSEQ multiplex PCR; in TCRdb, only in-frame clones are kept and a portion is missing. This sample has some 72,000 clones, with roughly 88% found just once. The sample taken for sequencing was blood. These receptors were obtained from a person aged 18 to 70 in good health.

The chain recombines TRBV4-1 with TRBJ2-7, with D possibly called TRBD1 or TRBD2 (5 bases each). CDR1 and CDR2 from the germline V gene are MGHRA and YSYEKL. V shed 1 base and J shed 2 bases, with 15 bases lying between them. This CDR3 contains 16 residues. The CDR3 reads CASSQVRTPGPYEQYF. The CDR3 coding sequence is TGCGCCAGCAGCCAAGTTCGGACACCGGGGCCCTACGAGCAGTACTTC.

This chain connects TRBV19 to TRBJ1-2, with a weak D call TRBD1 (6 bases). CDR1 is LNHDA, CDR2 SQIVND, per germline (reference sequence). Deletions cut 9 bases from V and 4 bases from J, with 15 bases between. The CDR3 is 13 amino acids. The CDR3 sequence is CASRQAGGYGYTF. The CDR3 nucleotides are TGTGCCAGCAGACAGGCCGGTGGCTATGGCTACACCTTC. The variable domain in full, completed from reference TRBV19 and TRBJ1-2, reads DGGITQSPKYLFRKEGQNVTLSCEQNLNHDAMYWYRQDPGQGLRLIYYSQIVNDFQKGDIAEGYSVSREKKESFPLTVTSAQKNPTAFYLCASRQAGGYGYTFGSGTRLTVV.

This chain connects TRBV30 to TRBJ2-7, with D tentatively TRBD1 (6 bases). Deletions cut 5 bases from V and 2 bases from J, with 13 bases between. This CDR3 contains 13 residues. The V gene's germline CDR1 is GTSNPN and CDR2 SVGIG (reference sequence). The DNA of the CDR3 is TGTGCCTGGGGCACAGGGTTTACCTACGAGCAGTACTTC. Translation: CAWGTGFTYEQYF.

The V gene is TRBV18, the J gene TRBJ2-7; maybe TRBD1 (6 bases). Germline-derived CDR1 and CDR2 are KGHSH and LQKENI. The CDR3 is 15 amino acids. Trimming shortened V by 4 bases and J by 4 bases, and 17 bases separated the two germline ends. The CDR3 coding sequence is TGTGCCAGCTCACTAAGGGGACAAGGCACTTACGAGCAGTACTTC. Its protein is CASSLRGQGTYEQYF. Supplemented by reference TRBV18 and TRBJ2-7, the full variable domain reads NAGVMQNPRHLVRRRGQEARLRCSPMKGHSHVYWYRQLPEEGLKFMVYLQKENIIDESGMPKERFSAEFPKEGPSILRIQQVVRGDSAAYFCASSLRGQGTYEQYFGPGTRLTVT.

The chain is built from TRBV6-6 and TRBJ2-7, with 8 bases identical to TRBD2. Germline V gene lookup returns CDR1 MNHNY and CDR2 SVGAGI (reference sequence). The CDR3 has 16 residues. J was trimmed by 1 base and V by 5 bases; bases with no gene match: 10. The chain's CDR3 is CASSAPGGLVSYEQYF. The CDR3 DNA sequence: TGTGCCAGCAGTGCCCCGGGGGGACTAGTTTCCTACGAGCAGTACTTC.

The gene calls are TRBV27 and TRBJ2-7; 7 bases are shared with TRBD1. The germline gives CDR1 MNHEY, CDR2 SMNVEV (reference sequence). The V gene end was trimmed by 3 bases and the J gene end by 0 bases; junction bases not matched to a gene: 2. The CDR3 extends over 14 amino acids. The DNA of the CDR3 is TGTGCCAGCAGTTTGACAGGGAACTCCTACGAGCAGTACTTC. This sequence encodes CASSLTGNSYEQYF.

The chain employs TRBV9 and TRBJ2-3; D is possibly TRBD2 (6 bases). Trimming removed 1 base at V and 3 bases at J, with 15 bases between. The CDR3 loop spans 16 amino acids. Germline V gene lookup returns CDR1 SGDLS and CDR2 YYNGEE. CDR3 region: CASSVRRDSPTDTQYF. CDR3 in DNA: TGTGCCAGCAGCGTAAGGAGGGACTCTCCTACAGATACGCAGTATTTT.

The V call is TRBV7-2, the J call TRBJ2-7; TRBD2 matches 7 bases. The germline V gene has CDR1 SGHTA and CDR2 FQGNSA. V lost 8 bases, J lost 6 bases, and 7 bases stayed unmatched. The CDR3 is 12 residues long. CDR3: CASAGGGSEQYF. CDR3 nucleotide sequence: TGTGCCAGCGCCGGCGGGGGTTCCGAGCAGTACTTC.

The genes are TRBV6-5 and TRBJ1-2; D not resolved. Trimming took 5 bases from V and 0 from J, leaving 4 bases between them. The CDR3 has 12 residues. Germline loops: CDR1 MNHEY, CDR2 SVGAGI. The CDR3 reads CASSRPNYGYTF. In nucleotides, the CDR3 is TGTGCCAGCAGTCGTCCTAACTATGGCTACACCTTC.

The chain employs TRBV10-3 and TRBJ2-5; D gene uncertain. Trimming left V 0 bases short and J 2 bases short, with 7 bases between. The CDR3 extends over 14 amino acids. Germline V gene lookup returns CDR1 ENHRY and CDR2 SYGVKD. The CDR3 coding sequence is TGTGCCATCAGTGAGTCTGCTGGTCAAGAGACCCAGTACTTC. Its protein is CAISESAGQETQYF.

This clone has only one observation. This chain links TRBV28 with TRBJ2-4; 16 bases match TRBD2. This CDR3 region has 17 residues. The V segment lost 5 bases and the J segment 2 bases; nucleotides outside the gene matches: 3. Germline loops: CDR1 MDHEN, CDR2 SYDVKM. The CDR3: CASSQGLAGGTKNIQYF. CDR3 bases: TGTGCCAGCAGTCAGGGACTAGCGGGGGGGACCAAAAACATTCAGTACTTC.

The rearrangement links TRBV23-1 to TRBJ2-1; unclear D gene. TRBV23-1 is an open reading frame whose function is uncertain. This CDR3 has 12 residues. The V end was cut by 2 bases, the J end by 9 bases, with 8 bases between. CDR3 protein: CASSQSLPEQFF. The CDR3 DNA reads as TGCGCCAGCAGTCAAAGTCTCCCTGAGCAGTTCTTC.

This clone is a singleton in its sample. The chain couples TRBV19 to TRBJ2-5; tentatively, D is TRBD2 (6 bases). V was shortened by 4 bases and J by 4 bases, with 16 bases between the two germline ends. Germline-derived CDR1 and CDR2 are LNHDA and SQIVND (reference sequence). There are 15 residues in the CDR3. The CDR3 DNA is TGTGCCAGTAGTAACGGGGGTCGGAGCGGAGAGACCCAGTACTTC. Translating it yields CASSNGGRSGETQYF.

This clone was counted only a few times. The rearrangement joins TRBV5-4 to TRBJ2-5, with 9 nucleotides matching TRBD2. The CDR3 consists of 15 residues. The ends lost 2 bases at V and 5 bases at J; junction bases unmatched: 7. Germline CDR1 reads SGHNT; CDR2 reads YYREEE (reference sequence). CDR3 residues: CASSLGGRAGETQYF. CDR3 bases: TGTGCCAGCAGCTTAGGCGGGAGGGCCGGTGAGACCCAGTACTTC.

The gene calls are TRBV4-1 and TRBJ1-1; a possible D gene is TRBD1 (6 bases). Per the germline V gene, CDR1 is MGHRA and CDR2 is YSYEKL. The CDR3 consists of 16 residues. Trimming cost V 0 bases and J 1 base, with 12 bases left between them. CDR3 residues: CASSQEIGQPNTEAFF. The CDR3 coding sequence is TGCGCCAGCAGCCAAGAAATCGGACAGCCGAACACTGAAGCTTTCTTT.

The chain employs TRBV28 and TRBJ2-2; 8 bases match TRBD1. The J segment lost 5 bases and the V segment lost 6 bases, leaving 8 bases of the junction unmatched. CDR3 length: 15 amino acids. Per germline, CDR1 MDHEN and CDR2 SYDVKM. CDR3 coding DNA: TGTGCCAGCAGGCCCGCAGGGGGCGGAACCGGGGAGCTGTTTTTT. Protein: CASRPAGGGTGELFF.

The CDR3 region is CASSPEVFPAKNIQYF. CDR3 nucleotide sequence: TGTGCCAGCAGCCCAGAGGTCTTCCCAGCCAAAAACATTCAGTACTTC. V and J are TRBV7-2 and TRBJ2-4; D is unclear. Germline V gene sequence: CDR1 SGHTA, CDR2 FQGNSA. V lost 5 bases and J lost 0, with 14 bases in between. This CDR3 spans 16 amino acids.

J is TRBJ1-1 and V is TRBV6-6; 8 nucleotides agree with TRBD1. The CDR3 is 13 amino acids. CDR1 MNHNY and CDR2 SVGAGI come from the germline V gene (reference sequence). V lost 6 bases and J lost 4; bases outside the gene matches: 4. The CDR3 region is CASRDRVGTEAFF. DNA for the CDR3: TGTGCCAGCAGGGACAGGGTGGGCACTGAAGCTTTCTTT.

The chain has TRBV19 and TRBJ2-1, with TRBD2 identical over 10 bases. The V gene end was trimmed by 3 bases and the J gene end by 8 bases; junction bases not matched to a gene: 7. Germline V gives CDR1 LNHDA, CDR2 SQIVND (reference sequence). The length of the CDR3 is 15 residues. The CDR3 sequence is CASSMLASGRDEQFF. CDR3 sequence (DNA): TGTGCCAGTAGTATGCTGGCTAGCGGGAGAGATGAGCAGTTCTTC.

The chain couples TRBV25-1 to TRBJ2-7; perhaps D is TRBD1 or TRBD2 (5 bases each). The CDR3 contains 13 residues. Germline CDR1 is MGHDK and CDR2 is SYGVNS. Trimming cost V 3 bases and J 7 bases, with 13 bases left between them. Written as DNA, the CDR3 is TGTGCCAGCAGTGATGAGGGGATGAGGGAGCAGTACTTC. It is translated as CASSDEGMREQYF.

The chain couples TRBV7-9 to TRBJ2-2; TRBD2 is a possible D gene (6 bases). Germline V gene lookup returns CDR1 SEHNR and CDR2 FQNEAQ (reference sequence). V was pared by 10 bases and J by 6 bases, with 18 bases between. The CDR3 runs 14 residues. CDR3: CATSWGVVAGELFF. The CDR3 DNA follows: TGTGCCACCTCCTGGGGGGTGGTAGCCGGGGAGCTGTTTTTT.

This chain connects TRBV2 to TRBJ2-3, with TRBD2 matching over 7 bases. This CDR3 region has 15 residues. Germline loops: CDR1 SNHLY, CDR2 FYNNEI. Trimming removed 5 bases from V and 2 bases from J; junction bases left unmatched: 7. CDR3 bases: TGTGCCAGCAGTATCGGGGGAGGGCCCACAGATACGCAGTATTTT. Residues: CASSIGGGPTDTQYF.

This chain connects TRBV19 to TRBJ2-3; TRBD2 agrees at 12 bases. The V segment lost 3 bases and the J segment 1 base; nucleotides outside the gene matches: 8. CDR1 is LNHDA and CDR2 is SQIVND in the germline V gene (reference sequence). The CDR3 spans 18 residues. The CDR3 reads CASSIRASGGAGTDTQYF. CDR3 nucleotide sequence: TGTGCCAGTAGTATCCGGGCTAGCGGGGGGGCCGGCACAGATACGCAGTATTTT.

The rearrangement joins TRBV4-1 to TRBJ2-7; possible D gene TRBD1, 6 bases. The CDR3 is made up of 13 amino acids. Trimming pared 1 base from V and 2 bases from J, leaving 6 bases between. Germline loops: CDR1 MGHRA, CDR2 YSYEKL. The CDR3 loop reads CASSQGQAYEQYF. In DNA form, the CDR3 reads TGCGCCAGCAGCCAAGGACAGGCCTACGAGCAGTACTTC.

This clone was seen only once. V gene TRBV9 combines with J gene TRBJ2-1, with a weak D call TRBD1 (5 bases). Deletions cut 2 bases from V and 2 bases from J, with 8 bases between. CDR3 length equals 14 residues. Germline values: CDR1 SGDLS, CDR2 YYNGEE. CDR3 nucleotide sequence: TGTGCCAGCAGCGTCGGACATACCTACAATGAGCAGTTCTTC. This sequence encodes CASSVGHTYNEQFF.

V usage is TRBV5-1 and J usage is TRBJ1-2; no firm D call. V shed 4 bases and J shed 1 base, with 20 bases lying between them. The CDR3 consists of 17 residues. From germline, CDR1 is SGHRS and CDR2 YFSETQ. The CDR3 region has the DNA TGCGCCAGCAGCGAAGGGATTTACCCTTTACTTAACTATGGCTACACCTTC. It translates to CASSEGIYPLLNYGYTF.

This sequence joins TRBV11-2 and TRBJ2-2, with TRBD2 matching 13 bases. The CDR3 is 15 amino acids. V lost 5 bases to trimming and J lost 6 bases; unmatched junction nucleotides: 3. Germline V CDR1 and CDR2: SGHAT, FQNNGV. The CDR3 DNA follows: TGTGCCAGCAGCGCAGGGACTAGCGGGGCCGGGGAGCTGTTTTTT. Amino acids: CASSAGTSGAGELFF.

The J gene is TRBJ2-7, the V gene TRBV11-2; no clear D gene. The CDR3 totals 12 residues. Germline-derived CDR1 and CDR2 are SGHAT and FQNNGV. Between the trimmed V and J ends, which lost 2 bases and 4 bases, there was a span of 6 bases. The DNA of the CDR3 is TGTGCCAGCAGCTTATCCAGGTACGAGCAGTACTTC. Its protein is CASSLSRYEQYF. Filled out from reference TRBV11-2 and TRBJ2-7, the complete variable domain reads EAGVAQSPRYKIIEKRQSVAFWCNPISGHATLYWYQQILGQGPKLLIQFQNNGVVDDSQLPKDRFSAERLKGVDSTLKIQPAKLEDSAVYLCASSLSRYEQYFGPGTRLTVT.

The V call is TRBV4-1, the J call TRBJ2-1; 8 bases agree with TRBD2. V lost 0 bases and J lost 3; bases outside the gene matches: 10. The CDR3 sequence is 18 residues long. Germline V gives CDR1 MGHRA, CDR2 YSYEKL. CDR3 sequence: CASSQDRKAGELYNEQFF. The CDR3 nucleotides are TGCGCCAGCAGCCAAGATCGGAAAGCGGGGGAGCTCTACAATGAGCAGTTCTTC.

The chain uses TRBV4-3 and TRBJ2-7; a possible D gene is TRBD2 (6 bases). Germline-derived CDR1 and CDR2 are LGHNA and YSLEER. V dropped 4 bases and J dropped 3 bases, with 13 bases sitting between them. This CDR3 comprises 14 residues. The CDR3 DNA reads as TGCGCCAGCAGCCGGGTAATAGCGGACTACGAGCAGTACTTC. Translation gives CASSRVIADYEQYF.

This chain joins TRBV7-2 and TRBJ2-1; 7 nucleotides agree with TRBD2. This CDR3 has 15 amino acids. The V gene's germline CDR1 is SGHTA and CDR2 FQGNSA. The J segment lost 5 bases and the V segment lost 5 bases, leaving 9 bases of the junction unmatched. The CDR3 spells CASSRSPGLNNEQFF. CDR3 DNA: TGTGCCAGCAGCCGATCGCCGGGACTAAACAATGAGCAGTTCTTC.

The J gene is TRBJ1-4, the V gene TRBV6-5; TRBD1 might be the D (5 bases). CDR1 is MNHEY, CDR2 SVGAGI, per germline. V gave up 1 base and J gave up 8 bases, with 11 bases separating them. CDR3 length: 14 residues. The CDR3 reads CASSYWQGGEKLFF. In DNA, the CDR3 is TGTGCCAGCAGTTACTGGCAGGGAGGAGAAAAACTGTTTTTT.